This T cell receptor (beta chain) was recovered during a study of lymphopenia after photon versus proton radiotherapy. Study-wide results and caveats: Post-nadir TCR diversity decline inversely tracked overall survival among those who died. Photon-treated patients lost naive T cells and TCR diversity; proton-treated stayed stable. Post-nadir diversity loss with photons came from oligoclonal expansion, particularly CD8+ Temra cells. Survival link was tested only in deceased patients; proton benefit remains a possibility.

On this clone itself: Its antigen remains unidentified.

After removal of 6 bases from V and 5 bases from J, the junction contained 1 base not matched to a gene. The CDR3 runs to 12 residues. From germline, CDR1 is MNHEY and CDR2 SVGAGI. TCRdb's copy holds only in-frame clones and misses some; the assay was immunoSEQ multiplex PCR. The data show about 53,000 clones, over 70% seen once. The clonotype comes from a man aged 45 to 65 with gastric cancer. The starting material was peripheral blood, obtained from a patient treated with photon-based radiotherapy. V and J are TRBV6-5 and TRBJ2-7; 10 nucleotides agree with TRBD1. The CDR3 region is CASRTGGHEQYF. The CDR3 bases are TGTGCCAGCAGGACAGGGGGCCACGAGCAGTACTTC.